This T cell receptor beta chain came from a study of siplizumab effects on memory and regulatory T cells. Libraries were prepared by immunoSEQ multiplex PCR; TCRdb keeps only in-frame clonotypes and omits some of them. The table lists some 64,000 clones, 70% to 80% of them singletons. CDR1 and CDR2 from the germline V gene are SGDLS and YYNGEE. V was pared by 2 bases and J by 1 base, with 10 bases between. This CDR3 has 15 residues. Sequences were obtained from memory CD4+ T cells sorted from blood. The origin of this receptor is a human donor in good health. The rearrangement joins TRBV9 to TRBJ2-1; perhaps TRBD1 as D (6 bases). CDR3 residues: CASSVGAQSYNEQFF. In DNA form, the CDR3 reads TGTGCCAGCAGCGTGGGGGCCCAATCCTACAATGAGCAGTTCTTC.